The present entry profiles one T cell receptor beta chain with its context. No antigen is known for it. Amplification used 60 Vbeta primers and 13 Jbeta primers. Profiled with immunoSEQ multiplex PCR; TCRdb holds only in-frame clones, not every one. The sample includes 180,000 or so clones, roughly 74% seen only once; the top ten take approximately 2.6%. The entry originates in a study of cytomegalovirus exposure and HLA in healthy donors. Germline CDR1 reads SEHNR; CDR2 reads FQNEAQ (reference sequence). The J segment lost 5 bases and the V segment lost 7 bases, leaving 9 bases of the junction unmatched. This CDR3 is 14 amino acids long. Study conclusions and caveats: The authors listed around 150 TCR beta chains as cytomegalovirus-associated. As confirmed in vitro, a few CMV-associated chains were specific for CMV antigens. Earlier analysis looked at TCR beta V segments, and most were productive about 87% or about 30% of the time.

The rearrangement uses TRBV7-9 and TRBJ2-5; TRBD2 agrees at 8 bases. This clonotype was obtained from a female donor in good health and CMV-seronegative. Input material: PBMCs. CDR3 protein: CASTPRLARETQYF. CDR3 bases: TGTGCCAGCACCCCTAGACTAGCGAGGGAGACCCAGTACTTC.